This T cell receptor beta chain originates from a study of blood T cells in healthy people across ages. Next came a second PCR, run for about 7 to 12 cycles, which used a sample-barcoded 5' primer along with a J-beta primer mix. TCRdb ran MiXCR on the 5' RACE reads and lists one entry per CDR3 protein. Of 650,000 to 700,000 distinct CDR3 sequences in the sample, approximately 30% are singletons; the top ten hold over 15%. Regarding the study as a whole: Per million T cells, TCR beta diversity dropped about linearly as age rose.

The CDR3 extends over 15 amino acids. The V gene's germline CDR1 is LGHDT and CDR2 YNNKEL (reference sequence). V was trimmed by 4 bases and J by 6 bases, leaving 16 bases between them. Donors were healthy Caucasian individuals from Russia aged about 6 to 90. This clonotype came up many times. Its specificity is unknown. This receptor was taken from a woman aged 80 or over in good health. This chain connects TRBV3-1 to TRBJ1-5; D might be TRBD1 (6 bases). Input material: blood. The DNA for the CDR3 is TGTGCCAGCAGCCTAGGGCGGGGGGCTGGTCAGCCCCAGCATTTT. Residues: CASSLGRGAGQPQHF.